These 3 T cell receptor beta chains were all obtained from the same sample, sequenced in a study of T cells in Graves' hyperthyroidism and ophthalmopathy. Amplification yielded TCR beta CDR3 regions, with RNA transcripts as the source. Researchers ran a first-round RT-PCR on the TCR CDR3 using the HTBI primer set. MiXCR, run by TCRdb on the multiplex PCR reads, gives a single entry per CDR3 protein. The table lists hundreds of thousands of distinct CDR3 sequences, 24% of them singletons. Sequenced sample: blood. The source is a woman aged 30 to 39 with Graves' ophthalmopathy.

This clonotype was found many times. V usage is TRBV2 and J usage is TRBJ2-2; unclear D gene. Between the trimmed V and J ends, which lost 7 bases and 2 bases, there was a span of 14 bases. The CDR3 runs 15 residues. The germline gives CDR1 SNHLY, CDR2 FYNNEI. CDR3 DNA: TGTGCCAGCAAAAGTACGGGCTCTAACACCGGGGAGCTGTTTTTT. It yields the protein CASKSTGSNTGELFF.

The chain employs TRBV28 and TRBJ2-7, with D hard to call. CDR3 size: 12 residues. V was shortened by 6 bases and J by 1 base, with 7 bases between the two germline ends. The germline gives CDR1 MDHEN, CDR2 SYDVKM. CDR3 protein: CASSPQSYEQYF. Written as DNA, the CDR3 is TGTGCCAGCAGCCCCCAATCCTACGAGCAGTACTTC.

The chain recombines TRBV3-1 with TRBJ2-7; 9 bases align to TRBD2. The CDR3 contains 16 residues. Per germline, CDR1 LGHDT and CDR2 YNNKEL (reference sequence). Trimming removed 3 bases from V and 2 bases from J; junction bases left unmatched: 8. CDR3 nucleotide sequence: TGTGCCAGCAGCCATCGAGTAGCGGGGGTAACCTACGAGCAGTACTTC. Translation: CASSHRVAGVTYEQYF.